This T cell receptor (beta chain) emerged from a study of cytomegalovirus exposure and HLA in healthy donors. The overall study: Some 85 million unique TCRs, all from HLA-typed donors, were included in an early release of the data. Whole-study findings and limits: According to an earlier analysis, most TCR beta V segments yielded productive rearrangements about 87% or about 30% of the time.

PCR was performed using 60 Vbeta and 13 Jbeta primers. Method: immunoSEQ multiplex PCR; TCRdb's copy keeps in-frame clones and lacks some. The sample yields 90,000 to 110,000 clones, 60% to 85% seen once. Germline V CDR1 and CDR2: SGHRS, YFSETQ. The CDR3 is 16 residues long. The trim removed 6 bases at V and 0 bases at J, leaving 8 bases unmatched. This clone turned up a few times. Its antigen is unidentified. The clonotype was recovered from a woman aged 40 to 50 in good health and CMV-seropositive. The rearrangement links TRBV5-1 to TRBJ2-2; 7 nucleotides line up with TRBD2. Sample: PBMCs. The CDR3 bases are TGCGCCAGCAAACGGAGCGGGGCGACGAACACCGGGGAGCTGTTTTTT. Translating gives CASKRSGATNTGELFF. The full variable domain, completed using reference TRBV5-1 and TRBJ2-2, is KAGVTQTPRYLIKTRGQQVTLSCSPISGHRSVSWYQQTPGQGLQFLFEYFSETQRNKGNFPGRFSGRQFSNSRSEMNVSTLELGDSALYLCASKRSGATNTGELFFGEGSRLTVL.